This T cell receptor beta chain comes out of a study of T cells in Graves' hyperthyroidism and ophthalmopathy. The study enrolled patients aged 18 to 65 with newly diagnosed hyperthyroidism of under 2 months' duration. This clonotype was recorded at least ten times. RNA transcripts were the template for amplifying TCR beta CDR3 regions. With the HTBI primer set, the TCR CDR3 went through a first round of RT-PCR. TCRdb itself ran the multiplex PCR reads through MiXCR, one entry per CDR3 protein. The sample holds under 400,000 distinct CDR3 sequences, around a sixth seen once. Trimming cost V 6 bases and J 6 bases; bases outside gene matches: 7. The length of the CDR3 is 14 residues.

The source is a woman aged 18-29 years with Graves' hyperthyroidism that later progressed to Graves' ophthalmopathy. The material sequenced was blood. The genes are TRBV12-3 or TRBV12-4 and TRBJ2-1, with 8 bases aligning to TRBD1. In DNA form, the CDR3 reads TGTGCCAGCAGCGGGACAGGCGGGGCCAATGAGCAGTTCTTC. It specifies CASSGTGGANEQFF.